The 23 T cell receptor beta chains listed next were all sequenced from one sample in a study of glioma-infiltrating T cells after dendritic cell vaccination. Some clones are missing from TCRdb's copy, which holds only in-frame ones; the method was immunoSEQ multiplex PCR. The sample has fewer than 90,000 clones, roughly four fifths seen once. The time point: after dendritic cell vaccination, including at tumor progression/relapse. Sequenced material: blood, taken after dendritic cell vaccination. The receptors shown here come from a human donor with glioblastoma.

The chain has TRBV7-2 and TRBJ2-7; 7 positions match TRBD1. V trimming: 3 bases; J trimming: 3 bases; junction bases outside the gene matches: 8. There are 15 residues in the CDR3. CDR1 is SGHTA and CDR2 is FQGNSA in the germline V gene. The CDR3 here is CASSLFRQGHYEQYF. The CDR3 DNA sequence: TGTGCCAGCAGCTTGTTTCGACAGGGCCACTACGAGCAGTACTTC. The whole variable domain, remainder taken from reference TRBV7-2 and TRBJ2-7, is GAGVSQSPSNKVTEKGKDVELRCDPISGHTALYWYRQSLGQGLEFLIYFQGNSAPDKSGLPSDRFSAERTGGSVSTLTIQRTQQEDSAVYLCASSLFRQGHYEQYFGPGTRLTVT.

The J gene is TRBJ1-1, the V gene TRBV2; D not certain. CDR3 length: 13 residues. Trimming pared 4 bases from V and 2 bases from J, leaving 8 bases between. From germline, CDR1 is SNHLY and CDR2 FYNNEI. In DNA, the CDR3 is TGTGCCAGCAGTGTGGGCGTTAACACTGAAGCTTTCTTT. This sequence encodes CASSVGVNTEAFF.

The V gene is TRBV28, the J gene TRBJ1-3; D not certain. CDR3 length: 12 residues. With 4 bases removed from V and 7 bases from J, the gap between germline ends came to 8 bases. CDR1 and CDR2 (germline): MDHEN, SYDVKM. The CDR3 loop is CASSSSFNTIYF. In DNA, the CDR3 is TGTGCCAGCAGTTCGAGCTTTAACACCATATATTTT.

The chain recombines TRBV15 with TRBJ1-6; TRBD1 aligns across 8 bases. The length of the CDR3 is 15 residues. Looked up from germline, CDR1 is LNHNV and CDR2 is YYDKDF (reference sequence). Trimming took 5 bases from V and 7 from J; bases not matched to a gene: 7. The CDR3: CATSGEAGGNSPLHF. The CDR3 DNA reads TGTGCCACCAGCGGGGAGGCAGGGGGCAATTCACCCCTCCACTTT.

This clone was recorded only once. A junction boundary mismatches the germline segment, possibly from a read error. This chain connects TRBV7-7 to TRBJ2-5, with D possibly TRBD1 on 5 matching bases. CDR3 length: 16 residues. Germline loops: CDR1 SSHAT, CDR2 FNYEAQ (reference sequence). The CDR3, as DNA: TGTGCTAGCAGCTTACGAATCCTAGACAGTGGGGAGACCCAGTACTTC. Translation: CASSLRILDSGETQYF.

This clone was seen a few times. The rearrangement links TRBV11-1 to TRBJ1-3; 8 nucleotides match TRBD1. V lost 5 bases, J lost 3 bases, and 9 bases stayed unmatched. CDR3 length: 16 amino acids. Germline CDR1 SGHAT, CDR2 FQDESV (reference sequence). The CDR3 region has the DNA TGTGCCAGCAGCCCCTGGGACAGGCTACGTGGAAACACCATATATTTT. It specifies CASSPWDRLRGNTIYF.

This rearrangement joins TRBV18 to TRBJ1-1; 8 bases fit TRBD1. The CDR3 is made up of 16 amino acids. The germline V gene has CDR1 KGHSH and CDR2 LQKENI. With V trimmed by 3 bases and J by 6 bases, 12 bases remained unmatched. The DNA for the CDR3 is TGTGCCAGCTCACCCACTGGGACAGGTTTCGCAGCTGAAGCTTTCTTT. Protein product: CASSPTGTGFAAEAFF.

This clone has only a few counts. This chain uses TRBV2 with TRBJ1-1; D possibly corresponds to TRBD1 (6 bases). Trimming took 6 bases from V and 1 from J, leaving 12 bases between them. The CDR3 spans 14 residues. From germline, CDR1 is SNHLY and CDR2 FYNNEI. For the CDR3, the DNA is TGTGCCAGCAGGAGGACAGACACGAACACTGAAGCTTTCTTT. It codes for CASRRTDTNTEAFF.

This rearrangement joins TRBV9 to TRBJ2-1; the match to TRBD2 covers 7 bases. This CDR3 has 14 amino acids. Trimming at V came to 3 bases and at J to 7 bases, leaving 7 bases not matched to a gene. The germline V gene has CDR1 SGDLS and CDR2 YYNGEE. CDR3 amino acids: CASSESGEVNEQFF. CDR3 nucleotide sequence: TGTGCCAGCAGCGAAAGCGGGGAGGTAAATGAGCAGTTCTTC. Supplemented by reference TRBV9 and TRBJ2-1, the full variable domain reads DSGVTQTPKHLITATGQRVTLRCSPRSGDLSVYWYQQSLDQGLQFLIQYYNGEERAKGNILERFSAQQFPDLHSELNLSSLELGDSALYFCASSESGEVNEQFFGPGTRLTVL.

This chain connects TRBV18 to TRBJ1-1; a weak D match, TRBD1 (5 bases). The CDR3 length is 13 residues. CDR1 and CDR2 from the germline V gene are KGHSH and LQKENI. Trimming took 2 bases from V and 5 from J, leaving 9 bases between them. As DNA, the CDR3 is TGTGCCAGCTCACCAGGGGCGCAAACTGAAGCTTTCTTT. Encoded protein: CASSPGAQTEAFF.

This rearrangement joins TRBV18 to TRBJ1-1; TRBD1 agrees at 8 bases. Germline assignment: CDR1 KGHSH and CDR2 LQKENI. Trimming cost V 1 base and J 4 bases; bases outside gene matches: 5. This CDR3 has 15 residues. The CDR3 sequence is CASSPRQGAGTEAFF. The CDR3 bases are TGTGCCAGCTCACCACGGCAGGGGGCTGGCACTGAAGCTTTCTTT.

This sequence joins TRBV5-1 and TRBJ1-4, with D unclear. The CDR3 runs to 15 residues. In germline, CDR1 is SGHRS, CDR2 YFSETQ. The V gene lost 4 bases and the J gene lost 3 bases, with 13 bases spanning the gap. CDR3 DNA: TGCGCCAGCAGCCCCGCCGGTTACCCTAATGAAAAACTGTTTTTT. Translation gives CASSPAGYPNEKLFF. Filled out from reference TRBV5-1 and TRBJ1-4, the complete variable domain reads KAGVTQTPRYLIKTRGQQVTLSCSPISGHRSVSWYQQTPGQGLQFLFEYFSETQRNKGNFPGRFSGRQFSNSRSEMNVSTLELGDSALYLCASSPAGYPNEKLFFGSGTQLSVL.

The CDR3 loop reads CASSYAGQGSEAFF. CDR3 bases: TGTGCCAGCAGTTACGCGGGACAGGGCTCTGAAGCTTTCTTT. The rearrangement links TRBV6-5 to TRBJ1-1; 9 bases are shared with TRBD1. The CDR3 consists of 14 residues. The V gene's germline CDR1 is MNHEY and CDR2 SVGAGI. J was trimmed by 6 bases and V by 2 bases; bases with no gene match: 4.

The CDR3 coding sequence is TGTGCCAGTAGTATAAGGCTAGGGGGGGACATTCAGTACTTC. This sequence encodes CASSIRLGGDIQYF. The chain carries TRBV19 and TRBJ2-4, with a tentative D call TRBD2 (7 bases). Germline V gene lookup returns CDR1 LNHDA and CDR2 SQIVND (reference sequence). The CDR3 length is 14 residues. The ends were cut back, 2 bases at V and 8 bases at J, with 13 bases in the middle.

This clone showed up just a few times. The rearrangement uses TRBV9 and TRBJ2-5; D may be TRBD1 (6 bases). CDR3 length: 17 residues. V gave up 4 bases and J gave up 4 bases, with 23 bases separating them. Per the germline V gene, CDR1 is SGDLS and CDR2 is YYNGEE. This CDR3 is CASSPRGLGTTPETQYF. CDR3 bases: TGTGCCAGCAGCCCCCGAGGGCTGGGGACAACGCCAGAGACCCAGTACTTC.

The chain combines TRBV29-1 with TRBJ1-1, with TRBD1 matching over 10 bases. The CDR3 has 14 amino acids. Germline CDR1 is SQVTM and CDR2 is ANQGSEA. The junction had 8 bases not matched to a gene; V was cut back by 6 bases and J by 4 bases. The CDR3 nucleotides read TGCAGCGTACGATTGAGGACAGGGGGCACTGAAGCTTTCTTT. Amino acids: CSVRLRTGGTEAFF.

V usage is TRBV29-1 and J usage is TRBJ2-5, with D possibly being TRBD1 (6 bases). Trimming removed 4 bases from V and 1 base from J, with 13 bases in between. The CDR3 has 14 residues. Germline V CDR1 and CDR2: SQVTM, ANQGSEA. This CDR3 is CSVAYRAFQETQYF. The CDR3, as DNA: TGCAGCGTTGCCTACAGGGCCTTCCAAGAGACCCAGTACTTC.

The V gene is TRBV5-1, the J gene TRBJ2-5, with D possibly matching TRBD2 (6 bases). Germline V gene sequence: CDR1 SGHRS, CDR2 YFSETQ. Trimming took off 4 bases at V and 3 bases at J, with 16 bases between the two ends. This CDR3 region has 15 residues. CDR3 nucleotide sequence: TGCGCCAGCAGCCTGGGCGGGGCAACAAAAGAGACCCAGTACTTC. Translating gives CASSLGGATKETQYF. The full variable domain, rest sourced from reference TRBV5-1 and TRBJ2-5, is KAGVTQTPRYLIKTRGQQVTLSCSPISGHRSVSWYQQTPGQGLQFLFEYFSETQRNKGNFPGRFSGRQFSNSRSEMNVSTLELGDSALYLCASSLGGATKETQYFGPGTRLLVL.

This clone was counted a single time. The chain employs TRBV30 and TRBJ1-5; no reliable D call. This CDR3 region has 13 residues. V was trimmed by 1 base and J by 0 bases, leaving 4 bases between them. Germline-derived CDR1 and CDR2 are GTSNPN and SVGIG (reference sequence). CDR3 nucleotides: TGTGCCTGGAGTGCCCGTAGCAATCAGCCCCAGCATTTT. Protein sequence: CAWSARSNQPQHF.

This clone has a single count. The V and J genes are TRBV5-5 and TRBJ2-7, with 10 bases matching TRBD2. CDR1 and CDR2 (germline): SGHKS, YYEKEE (reference sequence). J gave up 5 bases and V 1 base, and 3 bases lay outside the gene matches. This CDR3 comprises 14 residues. In DNA, the CDR3 is TGTGCCAGCAGCTTGAGGACTAGCGGAGACGAGCAGTACTTC. Protein sequence: CASSLRTSGDEQYF.

This chain joins TRBV21-1 and TRBJ1-4. TRBV21-1 is termed a pseudogene. There are 15 residues in the CDR3. CDR3: CATPNWTAGDEKLFF. In DNA form, the CDR3 reads TGTGCCACCCCAAACTGGACAGCGGGAGATGAAAAACTGTTTTTT.

This clone was seen once. The V gene is TRBV7-6, the J gene TRBJ1-6; 11 bases align to TRBD1. V gave up 5 bases and J gave up 6 bases; unmatched junction bases: 0. CDR1 SGHVS and CDR2 FNYEAQ come from the germline V gene. The CDR3 length is 14 residues. This CDR3 reads CASSGTGGNSPLHF. CDR3 bases: TGTGCCAGCAGCGGGACAGGGGGTAATTCACCCCTCCACTTT.

The chain carries TRBV6-5 and TRBJ1-2, with 7 bases fitting TRBD1. The junction had 9 bases not matched to a gene; V was cut back by 5 bases and J by 6 bases. CDR3 length: 14 residues. Looked up from germline, CDR1 is MNHEY and CDR2 is SVGAGI. The CDR3 nucleotides read TGTGCCAGCAGTCAGGGACAGACGTATAATGGCTACACCTTC. Its translation is CASSQGQTYNGYTF.